Included here is one TCR beta chain sequence, with context. Its antigen is not known. The CDR3 has 14 amino acids. The V segment lost 4 bases and the J segment 6 bases; nucleotides outside the gene matches: 7. These data come from a study of blood T cells in healthy people across ages. Findings and limits, study-wide: Diversity was estimated from one million T cells, and these estimates were considered underestimates. Among long-lived donors, naive CD4+ cells were more numerous and diversity higher than in aged donors. The recorded TCR beta diversity per million T cells decreased in a roughly linear manner with age.

A second PCR of 7 to 11 cycles used a sample-barcoded 5' primer and a J-beta primer mix. In TCRdb, the 5' RACE reads were re-called with MiXCR into one record per CDR3 protein. The table has over a million distinct CDR3 sequences, approximately 25% seen once; the top ten hold approximately 0.79%. These data also featured in a second study, about T cells of mothers and their children. Per that paper: cDNA synthesis used all extracted RNA, approximately 1.5 ug per 15 ul.

The specimen was blood. The V call is TRBV12-3 or TRBV12-4, the J call TRBJ2-7, with 9 bases aligning to TRBD1. The TCR comes from a girl aged 2 to 10 in good health. CDR3 region: CASSSRTGVGEQYF. In nucleotides, the CDR3 is TGTGCCAGCAGTTCGCGGACAGGGGTGGGCGAGCAGTACTTC.